Given below is one TCR beta chain in context. V shed 0 bases and J shed 7 bases, with 13 bases lying between them. This CDR3 comprises 15 residues. The germline gives CDR1 SGHDT, CDR2 YYEEEE. This record belongs to a study of response to subunit inactivated influenza vaccine. In TCRdb, the RT-PCR reads were re-called with MiXCR into one record per CDR3 protein. The sample lists about 540,000 distinct CDR3 sequences; approximately 24% were seen once. The data also belong to a second study, concerning T cells expressing NK-cell markers. That investigation notes: The authors generated TCR beta cDNA through 5'RACE template switching with UMIs.

This clonotype was sampled from a man between 45 and 60 years old who received an inactivated influenza vaccine. The rearrangement links TRBV5-6 to TRBJ1-4; TRBD1 might be the D (6 bases). Sequences were derived from CD4+ T cells sorted from PBMCs, sampled 12 days after vaccination. The CDR3 sequence: CASSLGAGTSEKLFF. The CDR3 bases are TGTGCCAGCAGCTTGGGGGCCGGGACATCTGAAAAACTGTTTTTT.